This T cell receptor (beta chain) was sequenced in a study of shared clonotypes between healthy human individuals (dated by TCRdb to about 2020). With respect to the entire study: Three men and a couple of women, aged 18 to 49 years, made up the cohort. Blood TCR repertoires of roughly five healthy adults were deeply sequenced to estimate repertoire size and the extent of clonotype sharing between individuals. Each donor's leukapheresis produced roughly between roughly 0.85 and 10 billion PBMCs. To increase sequencing depth and limit assay-specific biases, different laboratories used diverse techniques to prepare libraries and sequence TCR repertoires. Per donor, three plates each were used for CD4 naive and CD4 memory, two for CD8 naive, and one for CD8 memory. Findings and caveats that apply to the study as a whole: Rarefaction of sorted-subset datasets indicated incomplete sequencing despite the large sequencing depth. Because the study included only a small number of donors, the genetic and exposure-history diversity represented was limited. Based on pairwise subsampling, the degree of clonotype sharing among donors was expected to be affected by sequencing depth. Only blood was sampled, and tissue TCR repertoires likely differ from those in blood. When several donors were compared, the shared fraction of clonotypes was 5% to 6.5% for naive CD4, 3.5% to 4% for naive CD8, 2% to 2.5% for memory CD4, and less than 0.45% for memory CD8. Larger estimated clonotype richness was generally found for naive subsets than for memory subsets. Higher generation probabilities were observed for clonotypes shared by all four sorted-subset donors than for non-shared clonotypes.

As concerns this clone: Its recognized antigen is unknown. Per-base qualities were not stored, and no clone one base away is much larger.

Reading from cysteine to phenylalanine, the CDR3 counts 12 amino acids. Just CDR3 DNA is preserved here, 36 bases in frame from base 1. CDR1 is given as SQVTM and CDR2 as ANQGSEA, both from the germline V gene. The V and J ends are trimmed by 1 base and 0 bases, leaving 4 bases between them. For the CD8 naive samples, CD45RO-negative cells were positively selected for CCR7, yielding a CD45RA+CCR7+ population from which TemRA cells were excluded. Healthy HIV-negative adults with no recently reported acute infections or vaccinations were included as donors. Every donor was a Caucasian adult living in Nashville, Tennessee, USA. Blood was obtained by leukapheresis, after which PBMCs were separated by Ficoll-Histopaque density gradient centrifugation and cryopreserved in liquid nitrogen vapor phase. Purity and quantity of every magnetically sorted T cell population were checked by analytical flow cytometry. Genomic DNA was isolated from every sorted fraction and measured by UV absorbance on a Nanodrop 2000c.

Using the deep immunoSEQ assay, multiplex PCR amplified TCR CDR3 regions from genomic DNA. Extracted genomic DNA from each cell subset was spread evenly across all wells of several immunoSEQ 96-well plates, with each plate serving as a replicate. For sorted subsets, each replicate PCR was loaded with roughly 0.2 ug genomic DNA, equivalent to about 30,000 T cell genomes. Purified libraries were quantified with a Qubit 3.0 fluorometer, sized on a Bioanalyzer 2100, and re-quantified with the KAPA Library Quantification kit. Every immunoSEQ 96-well plate was sequenced on a dedicated single-read 150-cycle Illumina NextSeq 550 flow cell. The authors processed their data as follows. Because only junctional sequences without quality scores were contained in the immunoSEQ output, filtering matching that applied to full-length reads could not be performed. To assign V/J genes and CDR3, sequences were annotated against IMGT germline references using PyIR, a Python wrapper for IgBLAST v1.9. Any read was removed if the V/J assignment was weak (E-value above 1e-6), the CDR3 was missing, or the read contained stop codons, out-of-frame junctions, or ambiguous translated residues. V3J clonotypes were defined as sequences sharing an identical inferred V gene, J gene, and CDR3 amino acid sequence. Percentage overlap between repertoires was calculated by dividing the number of shared unique clonotypes by the size of the smaller repertoire. Repertoire richness was assessed with RTK rarefaction, the Chao1 estimator, and Recon v2.1 estimates of unobserved clonotypes. For all TCRbeta clonotypes obtained by the gDNA method from a handful of donors, generation probabilities were computed with OLGA. The table was pulled from immuneACCESS by TCRdb, which kept in-frame rearrangements only. Such tables lose some clones; where checked, under half of the loss comes from unresolved V genes, and the rest has no known cause. D and trimming come from the DNA, and the V and J calls and clone size come from that table. This sample is represented by nearly 2 million clones; about 94% of them were singletons. 0.95% to 1.5% of the sample lies in the top ten.

This receptor chain uses TRBV29-1 and TRBJ2-7, with the identity of the D gene unclear. The TCR comes from a man aged 18 to 35 in good health. Sequences were obtained from naive CD8+ T cells sorted from blood. The sample's cell subset or site, from its label and the paper: CD45RA+CCR7+. The sequence in DNA is TGCAGCGTTGAAGCACCCTCCTACGAGCAGTACTTC. The encoded protein is CSVEAPSYEQYF.